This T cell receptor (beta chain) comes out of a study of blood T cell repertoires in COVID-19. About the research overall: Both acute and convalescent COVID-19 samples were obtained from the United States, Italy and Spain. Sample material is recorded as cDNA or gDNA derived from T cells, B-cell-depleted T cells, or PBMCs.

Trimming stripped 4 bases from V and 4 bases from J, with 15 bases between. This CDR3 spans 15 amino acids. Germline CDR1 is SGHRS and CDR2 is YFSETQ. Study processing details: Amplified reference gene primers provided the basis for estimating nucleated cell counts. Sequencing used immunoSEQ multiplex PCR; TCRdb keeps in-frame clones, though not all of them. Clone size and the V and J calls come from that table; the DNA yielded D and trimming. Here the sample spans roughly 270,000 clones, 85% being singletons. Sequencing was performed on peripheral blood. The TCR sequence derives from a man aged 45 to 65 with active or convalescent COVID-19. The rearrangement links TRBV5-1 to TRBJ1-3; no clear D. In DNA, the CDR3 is TGCGCCAGCAGCCTCAGCACCTCACTAGGAAACACCATATATTTT. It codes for CASSLSTSLGNTIYF.